This TCR beta chain is from a study of T cell responses to AZD1222 COVID-19 vaccine. Here immunoSEQ multiplex PCR was the method, and the copy in TCRdb shows in-frame clones only, minus some. The sample lists about 57,000 clones, roughly 87% occurring once. Germline CDR1 reads MNHEY; CDR2 reads SMNVEV (reference sequence). This CDR3 contains 14 residues. V was cut by 5 bases and J by 4 bases, with 11 bases left in between. The sequencing used peripheral blood, collected on day 0 of AZD1222 vaccination. J is TRBJ1-4 and V is TRBV27; unclear D gene. The clonotype comes from an adult in good health. CDR3 sequence (DNA): TGTGCCAGCAGTCCGACAAGCTTTAATGAAAAACTGTTTTTT. Its translation is CASSPTSFNEKLFF.